This entry lists 9 T cell receptor beta chains sequenced from one sample in a study of CXCR3-negative and CXCR3-positive naive CD8 T cells. Libraries of TRB cDNA were made by 5' RACE and carried UMIs. From the 5' RACE reads, TCRdb lists one entry per CDR3 protein and no DNA. The table lists around 90,000 distinct CDR3 sequences. Sequencing was carried out using naive CXCR3- CD8+ T cells from blood. Subset specified: CD45RO-CCR7+CD27+CD95- naive CD8+ T cells lacking CXCR3 (TNR3-). The receptors originated from a human donor in good health. Some clones in this sample may be carry-over from other donors' samples.

The chain carries TRBV20-1 and TRBJ2-7. CDR1 and CDR2 (germline): DFQATT, SNEGSKA (reference sequence). The length of the CDR3 is 14 residues. The CDR3 loop is CSAIRDRGSYEQYF.

The chain recombines TRBV7-3 with TRBJ1-2. Germline values: CDR1 SGHTA, CDR2 FQGTGA. This CDR3 comprises 13 residues. CDR3 in amino acids: CASSLTPSYGYTF.

V is TRBV20-1 and J is TRBJ2-7; the TRBD1 assignment by TCRdb is unverifiable without DNA. Germline V gene lookup returns CDR1 DFQATT and CDR2 SNEGSKA (reference sequence). The CDR3 covers 11 residues. The CDR3: CSARQGHEQYF.

The chain links TRBV5-1 to TRBJ2-7; TCRdb proposes TRBD2, but this gene call is untestable without DNA. CDR1 and CDR2 (germline): SGHRS, YFSETQ. This CDR3 region has 13 residues. CDR3 sequence reads: CASQTAAGYEQYF.

The chain is built from TRBV28 and TRBJ2-7; the D gene TCRdb calls, TRBD1, cannot be checked with no DNA. The CDR3 length is 14 residues. Germline CDR1 reads MDHEN; CDR2 reads SYDVKM. CDR3 sequence reads: CASRTDRDSYEQYF.

This chain uses TRBV28 with TRBJ2-7. CDR1 is MDHEN and CDR2 is SYDVKM in the germline V gene. The CDR3 has 13 amino acids. The CDR3 spells CASNPLGSYEQYF.

The genes are TRBV12-3 or TRBV12-4 and TRBJ2-7. The CDR3 runs 15 residues. Here the CDR3 reads CASSRFGQVSYEQYF.

This chain links TRBV10-3 with TRBJ2-3; TCRdb's D call of TRBD1 is untestable without DNA. Germline V gives CDR1 ENHRY, CDR2 SYGVKD. The CDR3 is made up of 16 amino acids. CDR3 amino acids: CAISGGAVGITDTQYF.

The gene calls are TRBV20-1 and TRBJ1-5. The CDR3 is 16 residues long. Germline V gives CDR1 DFQATT, CDR2 SNEGSKA (reference sequence). CDR3 residues: CSARARGELSNQPQHF.